Presented here are 13 T cell receptor beta chains from one specimen sequenced in a study of PD-L1 blockade in urothelial cancer. Sequenced by immunoSEQ multiplex PCR; TCRdb stores in-frame clones only, minus some. The top ten clones hold 13% to 15% of a sample with over 75,000 clones, 85% of them seen once. Time point reported: pretreatment peripheral blood. The specimen was PBMCs, collected around atezolizumab (anti-PD-L1) treatment. The receptors come from a man in his fifties or sixties with urothelial cancer.

The chain uses TRBV5-5 and TRBJ1-6; D perhaps matches TRBD1 (6 bases). This CDR3 has 15 amino acids. Trimming removed 4 bases from V and 6 bases from J, with 14 bases in between. CDR1 is SGHKS, CDR2 YYEKEE, per germline (reference sequence). CDR3 bases: TGTGCCAGCAGCACACTCCCAGGGGCTAATTCACCCCTCCACTTT. It is translated as CASSTLPGANSPLHF.

This chain uses TRBV5-1 with TRBJ2-3; a possible D gene is TRBD1 (6 bases). V lost 0 bases to trimming and J lost 1 base, with 9 bases between them. From germline, CDR1 is SGHRS and CDR2 YFSETQ. CDR3 length equals 15 residues. The CDR3 DNA follows: TGCGCCAGCAGCTTGGAGGACAGTGGCACAGATACGCAGTATTTT. Protein: CASSLEDSGTDTQYF. The full variable domain, in which reference TRBV5-1 and TRBJ2-3 provide the parts outside the CDR3, is KAGVTQTPRYLIKTRGQQVTLSCSPISGHRSVSWYQQTPGQGLQFLFEYFSETQRNKGNFPGRFSGRQFSNSRSEMNVSTLELGDSALYLCASSLEDSGTDTQYFGPGTRLTVL.

In its sample, this clone was seen many times. The chain uses TRBV7-9 and TRBJ1-2; tentative D call: TRBD1 (5 bases). Germline lookup yields CDR1 SEHNR and CDR2 FQNEAQ (reference sequence). The CDR3 consists of 14 residues. The V end lost 2 bases, the J end lost 8 bases, and 15 bases lay between the germline ends. The CDR3 coding sequence is TGTGCCAGCAGCTTACCCCAGGGTTATCGGGGCTACACCTTC. As protein: CASSLPQGYRGYTF.

The V gene is TRBV7-9, the J gene TRBJ1-5, with D perhaps TRBD1 (6 bases). Germline CDR1 and CDR2: SEHNR and FQNEAQ (reference sequence). The CDR3 sequence is 16 residues long. The ends were cut back, 1 base at V and 0 bases at J, with 10 bases in the middle. CDR3 sequence (DNA): TGTGCCAGCAGCTTAGATTACAGGGATAGCAATCAGCCCCAGCATTTT. Its protein is CASSLDYRDSNQPQHF.

The rearrangement uses TRBV11-2 and TRBJ2-1; 7 bases agree with TRBD2. This CDR3 has 14 amino acids. V gave up 0 bases and J gave up 7 bases; unmatched junction bases: 3. From germline, CDR1 is SGHAT and CDR2 FQNNGV. The CDR3 nucleotides are TGTGCCAGCAGCTTAGATTGGCGGGGGAATGAGCAGTTCTTC. It yields the protein CASSLDWRGNEQFF.

The V gene is TRBV9, the J gene TRBJ2-7, with 9 bases identical to TRBD1. The germline gives CDR1 SGDLS, CDR2 YYNGEE. Losses at the gene ends were 7 bases for V and 10 bases for J; bases not matched to a gene: 6. This CDR3 comprises 11 residues. Written as DNA, the CDR3 is TGTGCCAGCGGGACAGGGTCCCCACAGTACTTC. Protein: CASGTGSPQYF.

This chain links TRBV30 with TRBJ1-1; 10 bases fit TRBD1. Germline V lookup: CDR1 GTSNPN, CDR2 SVGIG (reference sequence). V shed 2 bases, J shed 3 bases, and the junction held 6 bases outside the gene matches. The length of the CDR3 is 15 residues. The CDR3 DNA sequence: TGTGCCTGGAGTAGTACGACAGGGGGCTACACTGAAGCTTTCTTT. This sequence encodes CAWSSTTGGYTEAFF.

This clone was picked up one time. The J gene is TRBJ1-2, the V gene TRBV11-2; the D gene is possibly TRBD1 (5 bases). Trimming left V 5 bases short and J 8 bases short, with 15 bases between. CDR3 length: 13 amino acids. Per the germline V gene, CDR1 is SGHAT and CDR2 is FQNNGV. The CDR3, as DNA: TGTGCCAGCAGCAATGGACCCTCAGGGGGCTACACCTTC. It is translated as CASSNGPSGGYTF.

The chain joins TRBV5-6 to TRBJ2-5; the D gene is possibly TRBD1 (5 bases). CDR3 length equals 14 residues. CDR1 is SGHDT and CDR2 is YYEEEE in the germline V gene. The V and J ends lost 1 base and 5 bases respectively, with 12 bases between them. CDR3 sequence reads: CASSLLQGLETQYF. As DNA, the CDR3 is TGTGCCAGCAGCTTGTTGCAGGGCCTGGAGACCCAGTACTTC.

The CDR3 here is CASPRVANTNTGELFF. CDR3 coding DNA: TGTGCCAGTCCCAGAGTAGCGAATACGAACACCGGGGAGCTGTTTTTT. This chain uses TRBV2 with TRBJ2-2; possibly TRBD2 for D (5 bases). V was clipped by 9 bases and J by 0 bases, with 17 bases between them. The CDR3 totals 16 residues. CDR1 SNHLY and CDR2 FYNNEI come from the germline V gene.

The gene calls are TRBV5-5 and TRBJ2-1, with 9 bases lining up with TRBD1. The CDR3 sequence is 15 residues long. V trimming: 7 bases; J trimming: 6 bases; junction bases outside the gene matches: 11. Looked up from germline, CDR1 is SGHKS and CDR2 is YYEKEE (reference sequence). The CDR3 DNA follows: TGTGCCAGCCACCAGGGGGACAGGGTCCCCAATGAGCAGTTCTTC. The encoded protein is CASHQGDRVPNEQFF.

The chain is built from TRBV7-9 and TRBJ1-3; D is perhaps TRBD1 (5 bases). CDR1 is SEHNR and CDR2 is FQNEAQ in the germline V gene (reference sequence). V was clipped by 8 bases and J by 1 base, with 18 bases between them. The CDR3 is 16 residues long. This CDR3 is CASGLSRGFSGNTIYF. DNA of the CDR3: TGTGCCAGCGGCCTAAGTAGGGGATTTTCTGGAAACACCATATATTTT.

J is TRBJ1-1 and V is TRBV6-6; possibly TRBD1 for D (6 bases). CDR3 size: 13 residues. Looked up from germline, CDR1 is MNHNY and CDR2 is SVGAGI (reference sequence). Trimming pared 6 bases from V and 4 bases from J, leaving 12 bases between. This CDR3 is CASRQGEVTEAFF. The CDR3 nucleotides read TGTGCCAGCAGACAGGGTGAGGTCACTGAAGCTTTCTTT.